This passage covers 22 T cell receptor beta chains from one sample sequenced in a study of blood T cells in healthy people across ages. PCR was performed a second time for about 7 to 11 cycles using a sample-barcoded 5' primer and a J-beta primer mix. TCRdb reanalysed the 5' RACE reads using MiXCR and keeps one entry per CDR3 protein. The table shows hundreds of thousands of distinct CDR3 sequences, with 20% to 25% occurring only once. Material: blood. These receptors were obtained from a man aged 65-85 years in good health.

This clonotype was detected many times. V usage is TRBV9 and J usage is TRBJ1-2; 7 bases are a match to TRBD1. Trimming took 0 bases from V and 2 from J; bases not matched to a gene: 4. Germline-derived CDR1 and CDR2 are SGDLS and YYNGEE. The CDR3 contains 15 residues. This CDR3 is CASSVGGGGNYGYTF. DNA of the CDR3: TGTGCCAGCAGCGTAGGAGGAGGGGGCAACTATGGCTACACCTTC.

This clonotype was counted only a few times. The CDR3 DNA reads TGTGCCAGCAGCCGGGACAGGGACTATGGCTACACCTTC. Translating it yields CASSRDRDYGYTF. The chain recombines TRBV3-1 with TRBJ1-2; 9 bases agree with TRBD1. The germline CDR1 and CDR2 sequences are LGHDT and YNNKEL (reference sequence). The CDR3 totals 13 residues. V lost 4 bases and J lost 3; bases outside the gene matches: 0. Combining the CDR3 with reference TRBV3-1 and TRBJ1-2 gives the whole variable domain DTAVSQTPKYLVTQMGNDKSIKCEQNLGHDTMYWYKQDSKKFLKIMFSYNNKELIINETVPNRFSPKSPDKAHLNLHINSLELGDSAVYFCASSRDRDYGYTFGSGTRLTVV.

This clonotype was found a few times. This chain links TRBV10-3 with TRBJ2-2; 7 nucleotides agree with TRBD1. The CDR3 length is 16 residues. Trimming took 6 bases from V and 0 from J; bases not matched to a gene: 7. Germline V gives CDR1 ENHRY, CDR2 SYGVKD. The CDR3, as DNA: TGTGCCATCAGGAAGGGACAGACCGCGAACACCGGGGAGCTGTTTTTT. This sequence encodes CAIRKGQTANTGELFF.

The rearrangement links TRBV6-2 or TRBV6-3 to TRBJ2-1, with 8 nucleotides matching TRBD2. CDR3 length: 16 amino acids. With 6 bases clipped from V and 0 bases from J, the junction kept 7 bases outside the gene matches. Germline V gene lookup returns CDR1 MNHEY and CDR2 SVGEGT. Here the CDR3 reads CASRATSANSYNEQFF. DNA for the CDR3: TGTGCCAGCAGGGCGACTAGCGCAAACTCCTACAATGAGCAGTTCTTC.

In this sample, this clonotype turned up a few times. Without the conserved terminal phenylalanine or tryptophan, this CDR3 likely stems from a read error. The DNA is omitted, as the CDR3 cannot be located on it reliably, and the CDR3 follows TCRdb's listing. The chain carries TRBV24-1 and TRBJ2-4; the D call of TRBD1 is as the table states it, not checked on the DNA. The CDR3 is 11 amino acids long, termini counted. The V gene's germline CDR1 is KGHDR and CDR2 SFDVKD. The CDR3 loop is CATSDFCPRYL.

J is TRBJ2-5 and V is TRBV7-2; TRBD1 might be the D (6 bases). Trimming removed 1 base from V and 2 bases from J, with 11 bases in between. There are 15 residues in the CDR3. Germline-derived CDR1 and CDR2 are SGHTA and FQGNSA. CDR3 protein: CASSLGGTNQETQYF. CDR3 sequence (DNA): TGTGCCAGCAGCTTAGGGGGGACAAATCAAGAGACCCAGTACTTC. Looking up the rest from reference TRBV7-2 and TRBJ2-5 gives the full variable domain: GAGVSQSPSNKVTEKGKDVELRCDPISGHTALYWYRQSLGQGLEFLIYFQGNSAPDKSGLPSDRFSAERTGGSVSTLTIQRTQQEDSAVYLCASSLGGTNQETQYFGPGTRLLVL.

V usage is TRBV3-1 and J usage is TRBJ2-4; 13 bases fit TRBD2. V lost 4 bases, J lost 5 bases, and 8 bases stayed unmatched. The CDR3 totals 17 residues. Germline values: CDR1 LGHDT, CDR2 YNNKEL (reference sequence). In nucleotides, the CDR3 is TGTGCCAGCAGCCGTCGACTAGCGGGAGGAGAAGAAAACATTCAGTACTTC. Translation gives CASSRRLAGGEENIQYF.

This clonotype was seen more than once but under ten times. A junction boundary mismatches the germline segment, possibly from a read error. The rearrangement joins TRBV6-2 or TRBV6-3 to TRBJ1-4; weak D call: TRBD1 (5 bases). The CDR3 is 16 residues long. CDR1 and CDR2 from the germline V gene are MNHEY and SVGEGT. CDR3 protein: CASSDSATGGREKLFF. CDR3 nucleotides: TGTGCCAGCAGTGACTCCGCAACAGGTGGCCGGGAAAAACTGTTTTTT.

The CDR3 nucleotides are TGCAGTGCTAGAGATTTTCAGATCCAAGAGACCCAGTACTTC. Translating it yields CSARDFQIQETQYF. The V and J genes are TRBV20-1 and TRBJ2-5; D unresolved. The CDR3 spans 14 residues. Germline loops: CDR1 DFQATT, CDR2 SNEGSKA (reference sequence). Deletions cut 0 bases from V and 1 base from J, with 9 bases between.

This rearrangement joins TRBV12-3 or TRBV12-4 to TRBJ2-1; 7 bases agree with TRBD1. The V segment lost 6 bases and the J segment 5 bases; nucleotides outside the gene matches: 10. This CDR3 region has 15 residues. Here the CDR3 reads CASSPRTGLDNEQFF. CDR3 nucleotides: TGTGCCAGCAGCCCCAGGACAGGATTGGACAATGAGCAGTTCTTC.

The chain has TRBV27 and TRBJ2-7, with 9 bases that match TRBD2. With 3 bases clipped from V and 3 bases from J, the junction kept 6 bases outside the gene matches. CDR3 length equals 15 residues. Germline CDR1 reads MNHEY; CDR2 reads SMNVEV (reference sequence). CDR3 region: CASSFGAGGVYEQYF. CDR3 DNA sequence: TGTGCCAGCAGTTTCGGGGCGGGAGGGGTCTACGAGCAGTACTTC.

This clonotype was seen more than once but under ten times. This chain connects TRBV18 to TRBJ2-5; D possibly matches TRBD1 or TRBD2 (5 bases each). The end of the DNA aligns better with TRBJ2-1, so the J call may be wrong. Germline V gene data show CDR1 as KGHSH and CDR2 as LQKENI. This CDR3 comprises 14 residues. The CDR3 region has the DNA TGTGCCAGCTCACCACCGGGACGGTACAATGAGCAGTTCTTC. Its protein is CASSPPGRYNEQFF.

The chain links TRBV12-3 or TRBV12-4 to TRBJ2-1; 10 bases are shared with TRBD2. The CDR3 extends over 14 amino acids. DNA of the CDR3: TGTGCGGCGGCTAGCGGGAGCTCCTACAATGAGCAGTTCTTC. Translation gives CAAASGSSYNEQFF.

This clonotype was seen more than once but under ten times. The rearrangement links TRBV14 to TRBJ2-7; 11 bases line up with TRBD2. CDR1 is SGHDN and CDR2 is FVKESK in the germline V gene. The V and J ends lost 0 bases and 7 bases, in that order; junction bases with no gene match: 8. The CDR3 extends over 16 amino acids. CDR3 amino acids: CASSQDTSGRWNEQYF. CDR3 nucleotides: TGTGCCAGCAGCCAAGACACTAGCGGGAGATGGAATGAGCAGTACTTC.

This clonotype was seen at least ten times. The rearrangement links TRBV5-1 to TRBJ1-1; TRBD1 matches 7 bases. J was trimmed by 3 bases and V by 4 bases; bases with no gene match: 6. Germline-derived CDR1 and CDR2 are SGHRS and YFSETQ. CDR3 size: 14 residues. The CDR3 reads CASSLTGFDTEAFF. CDR3 nucleotide sequence: TGCGCCAGCAGCCTGACAGGGTTTGACACTGAAGCTTTCTTT.

This clonotype was found many times. The V gene is TRBV5-5, the J gene TRBJ2-1, with 7 bases aligning to TRBD1. V was clipped by 3 bases and J by 6 bases; unmatched bases: 6. The CDR3 runs to 14 residues. The germline CDR1 and CDR2 sequences are SGHKS and YYEKEE (reference sequence). Here the CDR3 reads CASSSDRDSNEQFF. CDR3 in DNA: TGTGCCAGCAGCTCAGACAGGGACAGCAATGAGCAGTTCTTC.

This clonotype has a handful of counts. The junction departs from germline at one end; a sequencing error may be responsible. The V call is TRBV6-1, the J call TRBJ2-4; D uncertain. Germline CDR1 MNHNS, CDR2 SASEGT. This CDR3 comprises 17 residues. The CDR3, as DNA: TGTGCTAGCAGTGAAGGGTCATCCCAGGTCGGCAAAAACATTCAGTACTTC. Translation: CASSEGSSQVGKNIQYF.

This sequence joins TRBV10-3 and TRBJ1-1, with D perhaps matching TRBD1 (5 bases). There are 14 residues in the CDR3. The V end was cut by 6 bases, the J end by 0 bases, with 11 bases between. The V gene's germline CDR1 is ENHRY and CDR2 SYGVKD. The CDR3 DNA reads as TGTGCCATCAGGTCGGACACCATGAACACTGAAGCTTTCTTT. Translating gives CAIRSDTMNTEAFF.

This clonotype appeared many times. V gene TRBV29-1 combines with J gene TRBJ2-1; D not resolved. Germline values: CDR1 SQVTM, CDR2 ANQGSEA. The CDR3 length is 10 residues. The germline V and J ends were trimmed by 6 bases and 6 bases, with 6 bases remaining between them. CDR3 bases: TGCAGCGTCTCCACCAATGAGCAGTTCTTC. This codes for CSVSTNEQFF.

The V and J genes are TRBV28 and TRBJ2-5, with 11 bases aligning to TRBD2. CDR3 length: 16 residues. Germline assignment: CDR1 MDHEN and CDR2 SYDVKM. V shed 5 bases and J 5 bases; nucleotides not matched to a gene: 10. CDR3 sequence (DNA): TGTGCCAGCAGTACCAATAGCGGGAGGGCCGGTGAGACCCAGTACTTC. Translating gives CASSTNSGRAGETQYF.

V is TRBV15 and J is TRBJ2-1; 7 nucleotides match TRBD1. Trimming removed 5 bases from V and 5 bases from J; junction bases left unmatched: 6. CDR3 length: 14 amino acids. The germline V gene encodes CDR1 LNHNV and CDR2 YYDKDF (reference sequence). The CDR3 DNA reads TGTGCCACCAGCGGAAGTAGGGGGCACAATGAGCAGTTCTTC. Translation: CATSGSRGHNEQFF.

The chain joins TRBV7-2 to TRBJ2-5; TRBD1 might be the D (6 bases). This CDR3 has 14 residues. Between the trimmed V and J ends, which lost 5 bases and 5 bases, there was a span of 15 bases. Germline lookup yields CDR1 SGHTA and CDR2 FQGNSA. The CDR3 DNA reads as TGTGCCAGCAGCAATTACGGGACATATGAGACCCAGTACTTC. Amino acids: CASSNYGTYETQYF.